This TCR beta chain was captured in a study of cytomegalovirus exposure and HLA in healthy donors. Assay used: immunoSEQ multiplex PCR; TCRdb lists only in-frame clones, some missing. The sample consists of some 120,000 clones, 75% to 90% of them appearing once. The donors were part of the approximately 130-subject validation cohort, which stood apart from the roughly 700-subject first cohort. A note on this clone: No antigen is known for it.

The CDR3 extends over 16 amino acids. Germline CDR1 reads SGHVS; CDR2 reads FNYEAQ. Germline trimming cut 0 bases from V and 4 bases from J; bases unmatched to any gene: 5. Regarding the study as a whole: Altogether, more than 150 TCR beta chains were recorded as cytomegalovirus-associated. The tendency of first-cohort TCR clusters to co-occur in the 110 or so validation repertoires emerged from a later analysis.

The source of this sequence is a woman aged 18-35 years in good health and CMV-seronegative. V usage is TRBV7-6 and J usage is TRBJ2-2; 7 bases align to TRBD2. The source material was PBMCs. The CDR3 loop reads CASSLAVGRGTGELFF. CDR3 DNA: TGTGCCAGCAGCTTAGCGGTGGGGAGGGGCACCGGGGAGCTGTTTTTT.